A single sample is the source of the 5 T cell receptor beta chains below, sequenced in a study of blood T cell repertoires in COVID-19. Sequenced by immunoSEQ multiplex PCR; TCRdb stores in-frame clones only, minus some. The repertoire holds about 120,000 clones, 75% to 90% seen once, with 30% in the top ten. Sequenced: peripheral blood. These receptors all come from a woman in her 70s with acute or convalescent COVID-19.

V gene TRBV12-5 combines with J gene TRBJ2-1; 11 nucleotides align to TRBD2. The CDR3 is 14 residues long. The J segment lost 7 bases and the V segment lost 7 bases, leaving 6 bases of the junction unmatched. Germline CDR1 is LGHNT and CDR2 is FRNRAP. Written as DNA, the CDR3 is TGTGCTAGTGCGGGACTAGCGGACAAGAATGAGCAGTTCTTC. Amino acid sequence: CASAGLADKNEQFF.

The gene calls are TRBV24-1 and TRBJ2-1, with 14 bases lining up with TRBD2. The CDR3 spans 20 residues. V lost 1 base and J lost 1; bases outside the gene matches: 8. Germline lookup yields CDR1 KGHDR and CDR2 SFDVKD. The CDR3 protein is CATSDFPGLAGEGSYNEQFF. As DNA, the CDR3 is TGTGCCACCAGTGATTTCCCGGGACTAGCGGGGGAGGGGTCCTACAATGAGCAGTTCTTC.

The chain is built from TRBV7-9 and TRBJ1-2, with 8 bases aligning to TRBD1. In germline, CDR1 is SEHNR, CDR2 FQNEAQ (reference sequence). The CDR3 is made up of 17 amino acids. J was trimmed by 5 bases and V by 5 bases; bases with no gene match: 16. The CDR3 bases are TGTGCCAGCAGCGGAGGCGGTGGGGCAGGGGGCGCGTATGGCTACACCTTC. This codes for CASSGGGGAGGAYGYTF.

This chain uses TRBV12-3 or TRBV12-4 with TRBJ1-1; 8 bases match TRBD1. This CDR3 spans 13 amino acids. V shed 6 bases, J shed 6 bases, and the junction held 6 bases outside the gene matches. The DNA of the CDR3 is TGTGCCAGCAGCCAGGGGGCGGTCGCTGAAGCTTTCTTT. Protein sequence: CASSQGAVAEAFF.

CDR3 region: CASSLGGRVGEAFF. The CDR3 DNA reads TGTGCCAGCAGCTTAGGAGGCAGGGTGGGTGAAGCTTTCTTT. The genes are TRBV7-2 and TRBJ1-1, with D perhaps matching TRBD1 (5 bases). The CDR3 has 14 amino acids. CDR1 is SGHTA, CDR2 FQGNSA, per germline. The V end was cut by 1 base, the J end by 7 bases, with 13 bases between.